One sample yielded the 20 T cell receptor beta chains listed below, sequenced in a study of cytomegalovirus exposure and HLA in healthy donors. Researchers ran the PCR with 60 Vbeta and 13 Jbeta primers. Clones were read by immunoSEQ multiplex PCR, and TCRdb kept only the in-frame ones, dropping some. The sample lists over 75,000 clones; roughly four fifths were seen once. Sequenced material: PBMCs. The receptors shown here come from a woman aged 18-29 years in good health and CMV-seropositive.

This chain connects TRBV30 to TRBJ1-3; D is unresolved. Germline assignment: CDR1 GTSNPN and CDR2 SVGIG (reference sequence). The CDR3 covers 16 residues. V lost 2 bases and J 5 bases, leaving 19 bases between the germline ends. The CDR3 region is CAWSPMDRGLRNTIYF. DNA for the CDR3: TGTGCCTGGAGTCCCATGGACCGGGGTCTAAGAAACACCATATATTTT.

The chain recombines TRBV6-1 with TRBJ2-3; 8 nucleotides match TRBD1. Germline trimming cut 7 bases from V and 3 bases from J; bases unmatched to any gene: 9. The CDR3 runs to 15 residues. Germline values: CDR1 MNHNS, CDR2 SASEGT. The CDR3 DNA reads as TGTGCCAGCAATAAGAGACAGGGGCGGACAGATACGCAGTATTTT. This sequence encodes CASNKRQGRTDTQYF.

The chain carries TRBV18 and TRBJ2-2, with 8 positions matching TRBD2. The trim removed 3 bases at V and 0 bases at J, leaving 0 bases unmatched. There are 15 residues in the CDR3. Germline V gene data show CDR1 as KGHSH and CDR2 as LQKENI. CDR3 in DNA: TGTGCCAGCTCACCGGGACTAGCGAACACCGGGGAGCTGTTTTTT. It codes for CASSPGLANTGELFF.

The gene calls are TRBV29-1 and TRBJ2-2, with 9 bases lining up with TRBD1. V shed 1 base and J 4 bases; nucleotides not matched to a gene: 13. The CDR3 loop spans 18 amino acids. Germline V gene data show CDR1 as SQVTM and CDR2 as ANQGSEA. The CDR3 is CSVEVNSGTGYTTGELFF. The CDR3 nucleotides are TGCAGCGTTGAAGTAAACTCCGGGACAGGGTATACCACCGGGGAGCTGTTTTTT.

This sequence joins TRBV14 and TRBJ1-2, with 10 bases fitting TRBD1. The CDR3 is 14 residues long. In germline, CDR1 is SGHDN, CDR2 FVKESK. The J segment lost 4 bases and the V segment lost 4 bases, leaving 3 bases of the junction unmatched. The CDR3 sequence: CASSPGQGVYGYTF. CDR3 DNA sequence: TGTGCCAGCAGCCCAGGACAGGGGGTCTATGGCTACACCTTC. The full variable domain, its missing parts supplied by reference TRBV14 and TRBJ1-2, is EAGVTQFPSHSVIEKGQTVTLRCDPISGHDNLYWYRRVMGKEIKFLLHFVKESKQDESGMPNNRFLAERTGGTYSTLKVQPAELEDSGVYFCASSPGQGVYGYTFGSGTRLTVV.

The rearrangement links TRBV29-1 to TRBJ1-4; possibly TRBD1 for D (6 bases). The CDR3 runs to 12 residues. Trimming pared 4 bases from V and 4 bases from J, leaving 7 bases between. The germline CDR1 and CDR2 sequences are SQVTM and ANQGSEA. The DNA for the CDR3 is TGCAGCGTTGCCAGGGGTAATGAAAAACTGTTTTTT. Its protein product is CSVARGNEKLFF. Using reference TRBV29-1 and TRBJ1-4 for the parts outside the CDR3, the full variable domain is SAVISQKPSRDICQRGTSLTIQCQVDSQVTMMFWYRQQPGQSLTLIATANQGSEATYESGFVIDKFPISRPNLTFSTLTVSNMSPEDSSIYLCSVARGNEKLFFGSGTQLSVL.

The chain links TRBV11-1 to TRBJ1-1; 10 bases are shared with TRBD1. The germline CDR1 and CDR2 sequences are SGHAT and FQDESV (reference sequence). There are 16 residues in the CDR3. The V gene end was trimmed by 6 bases and the J gene end by 2 bases; junction bases not matched to a gene: 9. Written as DNA, the CDR3 is TGTGCCAGCAGTCTGTTGGGACAGGGGTCTAACACTGAAGCTTTCTTT. This encodes CASSLLGQGSNTEAFF.

Regarding this clone: Sequence at one end of the junction differs from germline and may be a read error. The rearrangement joins TRBV7-7 to TRBJ2-1; 11 bases line up with TRBD2. From germline, CDR1 is SSHAT and CDR2 FNYEAQ (reference sequence). The CDR3 spans 16 residues. The CDR3 loop reads CASSQNRLAGYNEQFF. CDR3 nucleotide sequence: TGTGCTAGCAGCCAGAACCGACTAGCGGGATACAATGAGCAGTTCTTC.

The chain uses TRBV6-1 and TRBJ1-1; tentatively, D is TRBD1 (5 bases). Trimming cost V 3 bases and J 1 base, with 15 bases left between them. Germline V gene lookup returns CDR1 MNHNS and CDR2 SASEGT. This CDR3 has 16 residues. The CDR3 here is CASSDPGQLRNTEAFF. The CDR3 nucleotides read TGTGCCAGCAGTGATCCCGGACAACTGAGGAACACTGAAGCTTTCTTT.

This rearrangement joins TRBV7-9 to TRBJ2-7; 9 nucleotides match TRBD1. This CDR3 is 16 amino acids long. CDR1 SEHNR and CDR2 FQNEAQ come from the germline V gene (reference sequence). The V gene end was trimmed by 5 bases and the J gene end by 2 bases; junction bases not matched to a gene: 10. In DNA form, the CDR3 reads TGTGCCAGCAGCCAAATCCCGGGACAGGGACCCTACGAGCAGTACTTC. Protein sequence: CASSQIPGQGPYEQYF.

The V call is TRBV7-2, the J call TRBJ2-1, with a weak D call TRBD2 (5 bases). The CDR3 runs 19 residues. Germline V lookup: CDR1 SGHTA, CDR2 FQGNSA. The V end lost 6 bases, the J end lost 0 bases, and 24 bases lay between the germline ends. CDR3 nucleotides: TGTGCCAGCAGTAGAGGGTTAGGGAGTAGGTCGGCCTCCTACAATGAGCAGTTCTTC. The encoded protein is CASSRGLGSRSASYNEQFF.

The chain is built from TRBV6-6 and TRBJ1-4, with D unclear. Trimming left V 0 bases short and J 0 bases short, with 2 bases between. This CDR3 has 14 amino acids. Germline CDR1 is MNHNY and CDR2 is SVGAGI (reference sequence). Here the CDR3 reads CASSYSATNEKLFF. For the CDR3, the DNA is TGTGCCAGCAGTTACTCCGCAACTAATGAAAAACTGTTTTTT.

The J gene is TRBJ1-4, the V gene TRBV2; TRBD1 matches at 11 bases. The V segment lost 7 bases and the J segment 8 bases; nucleotides outside the gene matches: 6. The CDR3 sequence is 14 residues long. Germline V gene data show CDR1 as SNHLY and CDR2 as FYNNEI. CDR3 sequence reads: CASIRDRGIEKLFF. CDR3 DNA: TGTGCCAGCATAAGGGACAGGGGGATAGAAAAACTGTTTTTT.

The chain combines TRBV6-5 with TRBJ2-5, with D possibly being TRBD2 (5 bases). Trimming shortened V by 6 bases and J by 5 bases, and 13 bases separated the two germline ends. The CDR3 totals 13 residues. In germline, CDR1 is MNHEY, CDR2 SVGAGI. DNA for the CDR3: TGTGCCAGCAGAAGATGGCAGCGGGAGACCCAGTACTTC. This translates into CASRRWQRETQYF.

The genes are TRBV5-1 and TRBJ2-7; tentatively, D is TRBD1 (6 bases). Trimming removed 4 bases from V and 4 bases from J, with 24 bases in between. This CDR3 is 17 amino acids long. CDR1 is SGHRS, CDR2 YFSETQ, per germline. This CDR3 reads CASSPGHLLRDEYEQYF. CDR3 coding DNA: TGCGCCAGCAGCCCGGGACACCTCCTCCGGGACGAGTACGAGCAGTACTTC. Together with reference TRBV5-1 and TRBJ2-7, the CDR3 gives the full variable domain: KAGVTQTPRYLIKTRGQQVTLSCSPISGHRSVSWYQQTPGQGLQFLFEYFSETQRNKGNFPGRFSGRQFSNSRSEMNVSTLELGDSALYLCASSPGHLLRDEYEQYFGPGTRLTVT.

The rearrangement uses TRBV5-1 and TRBJ2-7; 10 nucleotides line up with TRBD1. Germline trimming cut 4 bases from V and 2 bases from J; bases unmatched to any gene: 9. The length of the CDR3 is 16 residues. Germline CDR1 and CDR2: SGHRS and YFSETQ. Written as DNA, the CDR3 is TGCGCCAGCAGCAGAGGAGGACAGGGGGAAACCTACGAGCAGTACTTC. It is translated as CASSRGGQGETYEQYF.

The gene calls are TRBV21-1 and TRBJ2-5; the D segment call TRBD2 is taken from the table without a DNA check. TRBV21-1 is a listed pseudogene. The CDR3 consists of 16 residues. The CDR3 DNA reads TGTGCCAGCAGCAAAATCCTAGCGGGGAGTCAAGAGACCCAGTACTTC. Its protein is CASSKILAGSQETQYF.

The rearrangement uses TRBV4-1 and TRBJ1-5; 10 positions match TRBD1. The length of the CDR3 is 19 residues. Trimming removed 6 bases from V and 0 bases from J; junction bases left unmatched: 14. Germline lookup yields CDR1 MGHRA and CDR2 YSYEKL. CDR3 coding DNA: TGCGCCAGCAGTCGACAGGGGGCAGGCGGGAGATATAGCAATCAGCCCCAGCATTTT. Its protein is CASSRQGAGGRYSNQPQHF.

This sequence joins TRBV27 and TRBJ1-5; TRBD1 might be the D (5 bases). V shed 5 bases and J shed 2 bases, with 10 bases lying between them. Per the germline V gene, CDR1 is MNHEY and CDR2 is SMNVEV (reference sequence). CDR3 length: 14 residues. Written as DNA, the CDR3 is TGTGCCAGCAGTCGATTAGGGGGCAATCAGCCCCAGCATTTT. As protein: CASSRLGGNQPQHF.

The chain couples TRBV28 to TRBJ2-7; TRBD1 matches 8 bases. Per the germline V gene, CDR1 is MDHEN and CDR2 is SYDVKM. The CDR3 covers 15 residues. J was trimmed by 6 bases and V by 5 bases; bases with no gene match: 12. CDR3 bases: TGTGCCAGCAGTCCAACCCTCCGGACAGGGCTCGAGCAGTACTTC. Translated: CASSPTLRTGLEQYF. Drawing the rest from reference TRBV28 and TRBJ2-7, the complete variable domain is DVKVTQSSRYLVKRTGEKVFLECVQDMDHENMFWYRQDPGLGLRLIYFSYDVKMKEKGDIPEGYSVSREKKERFSLILESASTNQTSMYLCASSPTLRTGLEQYFGPGTRLTVT.